This is a list of T cell receptor beta chains from one sample in a study of CD8+ T cells in alopecia areata. The data were produced by immunoSEQ multiplex PCR, yet TCRdb's version contains in-frame clones alone and is incomplete. The sample holds about 210,000 clones, 43% seen once. The source material was CD4+ T cells sorted from blood, sampled at approximately week 39, from a patient treated with tofacitinib. The receptor source for this set is a human donor with alopecia areata. The CDR3 runs from the conserved cysteine through the conserved F or W. D genes are given only for firm matches. Some rows mark clone size as missing; the rest say once, few, many or name a class of expanded clone.

TRBJ2-3	14	TRBD2	TRBV30	NA	TGTGCCTACAGCGGGAGGAGGTACACAGATACGCAGTATTTT	CAYSGRRYTDTQYF
TRBJ1-4	14	TRBD1	TRBV7-9	NA	TGTGCCAGCAGCTTCGACAGGGTTAATGAAAAACTGTTTTTT	CASSFDRVNEKLFF
TRBJ2-7	14	TRBD1	TRBV29-1	many	TGCAGCGTTACCCGGGGGACAGGGGCCTACGAGCAGTACTTC	CSVTRGTGAYEQYF
TRBJ1-3	15	TRBD1	TRBV6-5	NA	TGTGCCAGCACCCTCCGACAGGGAGCTGGAAACACCATATATTTT	CASTLRQGAGNTIYF
TRBJ2-1	13	NA	TRBV27	NA	TGTGCCAGCAGTTTATGGACTAATCATGAGCAGTTCTTC	CASSLWTNHEQFF
TRBJ2-1	16	TRBD2	TRBV9	NA	TGTGCCAGCAGCGTGCGGACTAGCGGCTCTTACAATGAGCAGTTCTTC	CASSVRTSGSYNEQFF
TRBJ2-3	14	TRBD2	TRBV29-1	NA	TGCAGCGTAGCGGGAGAGTTAGGGGAAAATACGCAGTATTTT	CSVAGELGENTQYF
TRBJ2-7	11	NA	TRBV29-1	few	TGCAGCGTTGAAGATCGCGAAGCGCAGTACTTC	CSVEDREAQYF
TRBJ1-2	15	NA	TRBV23-1	NA	TGCGCCAGCAGTCAATTTCCACAGGGCCGCGACGGCTACACCTTC	CASSQFPQGRDGYTF
TRBJ2-6	15	NA	TRBV6-5	NA	TGTGCCAGCAGTTACCAGGGTGGTGGGGCCAACGTCCTGACTTTC	CASSYQGGGANVLTF
TRBJ2-6	14	NA	TRBV4-2	few	TGTGCCAGCAGCCCCCGATGGAGGGCCAACGTCCTGACTTTC	CASSPRWRANVLTF
TRBJ2-7	13	NA	TRBV29-1	NA	TGCAGCGCAAAGGGCCTCTACACCTACGAGCAGTACTTC	CSAKGLYTYEQYF
TRBJ1-1	15	NA	TRBV6-5	NA	TGTGCCAGCACCACGTATGGGGCCGGAAACACTGAAGCTTTCTTT	CASTTYGAGNTEAFF
TRBJ1-6	15	TRBD1	TRBV19	NA	TGTGCCAGTAGTGGCACTGGGACAGGAGAATCACCCCTCCACTTT	CASSGTGTGESPLHF
TRBJ2-6	14	NA	TRBV29-1	NA	TGCAGCGTTGAAGAGGGCTCTGGGGCCAACGTCCTGACTTTC	CSVEEGSGANVLTF
TRBJ2-7	13	NA	TRBV15	few	TGTGCCACCAGCAGGGGCCCCCCCTACGAGCAGTACTTC	CATSRGPPYEQYF
TRBJ1-2	12	NA	TRBV2	NA	TGTGCCAGCAGCCAAACAAGGGGTGGCTACACCTTC	CASSQTRGGYTF
TRBJ2-7	15	TRBD1	TRBV6-5	NA	TGTGCCAGCAGTGCCGGACAGGGGGCTTACTACGAGCAGTACTTC	CASSAGQGAYYEQYF
TRBJ1-2	15	NA	TRBV30	NA	TGTGCCTGGAGTGTACAGGGTCTAAGTAACTATGGCTACACCTTC	CAWSVQGLSNYGYTF
TRBJ1-2	15	NA	TRBV5-4	NA	TGTGCCAGCAGCTTGGCGGGACGGCGGGACTATGGCTACACCTTC	CASSLAGRRDYGYTF
TRBJ2-2	15	NA	TRBV7-3	NA	TGTGCCAGCAGCTTGGTACAGACCTCCGGCGGGGAGCTGTTTTTT	CASSLVQTSGGELFF
TRBJ1-2	13	NA	TRBV30	NA	TGTGCCTGGATAAGGCCAGACAATACCGGCTACACCTTC	CAWIRPDNTGYTF
TRBJ2-5	15	NA	TRBV11-2	NA	TGTGCCAGCAGCCCCGGGCTAGCTTGGGGGGAGACCCAGTACTTC	CASSPGLAWGETQYF
TRBJ2-7	13	NA	TRBV25-1	NA	TGTGCCAGCAGTGACTCCCCCTCCTACGAGCAGTACTTC	CASSDSPSYEQYF
TRBJ2-5	18	TRBD1	TRBV2	once	TGTGCCAGCAGTGAAACTTTGGGCCCGGGACAGCAGGGAGAGACCCAGTACTTC	CASSETLGPGQQGETQYF
TRBJ2-1	17	TRBD2	TRBV5-1	few	TGCGCCAGCAGCTTTAGGACTCTAGCGGGGGCACGCGAGGAGCAGTTCTTC	CASSFRTLAGAREEQFF
TRBJ2-1	14	TRBD1	TRBV6-5	NA	TGTGCCAGCCAACCGAGACAGGGATACAATGAGCAGTTCTTC	CASQPRQGYNEQFF
TRBJ2-2	17	TRBD2	TRBV25-1	NA	TGTGCCAGCAGTGATGGGGCTAGCGGAGGTAGTCCCGGGGAGCTGTTTTTT	CASSDGASGGSPGELFF
TRBJ2-7	16	NA	TRBV5-1	NA	TGCGCCAGCAGCTTCCTTGTCGGGGCGGTGGGAGACGAGCAGTACTTC	CASSFLVGAVGDEQYF
TRBJ2-5	14	TRBD1	TRBV10-3	NA	TGTGCCATCAGGACCCAGGGGGCAGGGGAGACCCAGTACTTC	CAIRTQGAGETQYF
TRBJ2-7	14	NA	TRBV2	NA	TGTGCCAGCAGAGCCGGGACTGGCTCCTACGAGCAGTACTTC	CASRAGTGSYEQYF
TRBJ2-6	14	NA	TRBV29-1	NA	TGCAGCGTTGAAGGGACTGGAGGGGCCAACGTCCTGACTTTC	CSVEGTGGANVLTF
TRBJ2-5	16	TRBD2	TRBV5-1	NA	TGCGCCAGCAGCGGAGGACTAGCGGGAGGCAGTTCAGCCCAGTACTTC	CASSGGLAGGSSAQYF
TRBJ2-2	14	TRBD2	TRBV29-1	few	TGCAGCGTTGTGGCGGGAGATGTCACCGGGGAGCTGTTTTTT	CSVVAGDVTGELFF
TRBJ2-1	13	NA	TRBV7-9	few	TGTGCCAGCAGCTTAGCGAGGGCAGGCGAGCAGTTCTTC	CASSLARAGEQFF
TRBJ2-5	12	NA	TRBV29-1	NA	TGCAGCGTTGCGGCACTACAAGAGACCCAGTACTTC	CSVAALQETQYF
TRBJ2-3	15	NA	TRBV5-1	NA	TGCGCCAGCAGCTTCGCGACGAAAAGAACAGATACGCAGTATTTT	CASSFATKRTDTQYF
TRBJ2-6	21	TRBD1	TRBV14	few	TGTGCCAGCAGCACCAGGGGGCAAGGACTGTCCCAATCCTCTGGGGCCAACGTCCTGACTTTC	CASSTRGQGLSQSSGANVLTF
TRBJ2-3	15	TRBD1	TRBV14	few	TGTGCCAGCAGCACCCGGACAGGGGGCACAGATACGCAGTATTTT	CASSTRTGGTDTQYF
TRBJ2-1	14	TRBD2	TRBV29-1	NA	TGCAGCGTTTTGTCAGCGGGAGGGGGCAATGAGCAGTTCTTC	CSVLSAGGGNEQFF
TRBJ2-3	12	NA	TRBV29-1	NA	TGCAGCGTTGATTCGGGGACAGATACGCAGTATTTT	CSVDSGTDTQYF
TRBJ2-7	13	NA	TRBV7-2	many	TGTGCCAGCAGTCCGACCTGGGGCTACGAGCAGTACTTC	CASSPTWGYEQYF
TRBJ2-7	14	NA	TRBV9	NA	TGTGCCAGCAGCGTAGGGCTCCGCTCCTACGAGCAGTACTTC	CASSVGLRSYEQYF
TRBJ2-4	13	NA	TRBV7-9	NA	TGTGCCAGCAGCTTAGACGTGGAAAACATTCAGTACTTC	CASSLDVENIQYF
TRBJ2-7	14	NA	TRBV13	NA	TGTGCCAGCAGCCTGGGACCGGTAACCTACGAGCAGTACTTC	CASSLGPVTYEQYF
TRBJ1-1	8	NA	TRBV29-1	few	TGCAGCGTAGGGGGGGCTTTCTTT	CSVGGAFF